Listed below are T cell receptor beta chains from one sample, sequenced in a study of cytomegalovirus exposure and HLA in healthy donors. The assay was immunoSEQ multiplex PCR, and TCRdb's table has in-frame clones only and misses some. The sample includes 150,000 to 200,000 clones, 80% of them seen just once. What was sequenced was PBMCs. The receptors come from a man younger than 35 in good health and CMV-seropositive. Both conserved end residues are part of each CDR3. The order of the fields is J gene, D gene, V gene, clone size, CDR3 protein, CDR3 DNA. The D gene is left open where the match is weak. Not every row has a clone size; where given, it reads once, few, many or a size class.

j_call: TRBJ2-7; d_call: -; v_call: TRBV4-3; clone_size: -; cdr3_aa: CASSPDRTAEQYF; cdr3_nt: TGCGCCAGCAGCCCTGACCGAACAGCAGAGCAGTACTTC
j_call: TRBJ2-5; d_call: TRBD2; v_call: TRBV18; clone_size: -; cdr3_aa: CASSPLSGKARETQYF; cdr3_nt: TGTGCCAGCTCACCACTTAGCGGGAAGGCCCGTGAGACCCAGTACTTC
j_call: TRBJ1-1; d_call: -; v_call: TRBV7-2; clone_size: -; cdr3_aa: CAGSFLASWAFF; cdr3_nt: TGTGCCGGCAGCTTTCTTGCGTCGTGGGCTTTCTTT
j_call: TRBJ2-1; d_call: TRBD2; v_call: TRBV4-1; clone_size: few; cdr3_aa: CASSQVAGGGSYNEQFF; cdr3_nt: TGCGCCAGCAGCCAAGTGGCTGGGGGGGGCTCCTACAATGAGCAGTTCTTC
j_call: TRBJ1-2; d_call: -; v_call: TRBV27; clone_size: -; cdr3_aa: CASTTRGGVYGYTF; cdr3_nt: TGTGCCAGCACTACGCGGGGGGGCGTCTATGGCTACACCTTC
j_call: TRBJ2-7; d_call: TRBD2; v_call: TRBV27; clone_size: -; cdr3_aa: CASSFLGLAGVDEQYF; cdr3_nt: TGTGCCAGCAGTTTTCTGGGACTAGCGGGAGTTGACGAGCAGTACTTC
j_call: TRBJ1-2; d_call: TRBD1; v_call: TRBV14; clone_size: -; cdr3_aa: CASSPMGSTGGYGYTF; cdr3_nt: TGTGCCAGCAGCCCCATGGGGTCGACAGGGGGCTATGGCTACACCTTC
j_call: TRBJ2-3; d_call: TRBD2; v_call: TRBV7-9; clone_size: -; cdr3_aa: CASSVLAGGTDTQYF; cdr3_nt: TGTGCCAGCAGCGTCTTAGCGGGAGGTACAGATACGCAGTATTTT
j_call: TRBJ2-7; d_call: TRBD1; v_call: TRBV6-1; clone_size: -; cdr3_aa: CASSLGQGTYEQYF; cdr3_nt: TGTGCCAGCAGTCTCGGACAGGGGACCTACGAGCAGTACTTC
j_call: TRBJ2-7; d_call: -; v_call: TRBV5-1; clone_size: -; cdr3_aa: CASSLGRTYEQYF; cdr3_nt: TGCGCCAGCAGCTTGGGCAGGACCTACGAGCAGTACTTC
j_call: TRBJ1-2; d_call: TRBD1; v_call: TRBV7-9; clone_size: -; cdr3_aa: CASSPAGTVTYGYTF; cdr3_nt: TGTGCCAGCAGCCCAGCCGGGACAGTAACCTATGGCTACACCTTC
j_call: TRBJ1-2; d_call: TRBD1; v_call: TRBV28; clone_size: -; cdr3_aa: CASSSIALGQMDGYTF; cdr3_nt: TGTGCCAGCAGTTCTATCGCCCTGGGACAGATGGATGGCTACACCTTC
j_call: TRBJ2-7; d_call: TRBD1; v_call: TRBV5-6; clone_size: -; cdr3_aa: CASSLMDRETYEQYF; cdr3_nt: TGTGCCAGCAGTTTGATGGACAGGGAAACCTACGAGCAGTACTTC
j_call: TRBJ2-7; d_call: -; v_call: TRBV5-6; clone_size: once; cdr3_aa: CASSTSSYEQYF; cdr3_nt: TGTGCCAGCAGCACGAGCTCCTACGAGCAGTACTTC
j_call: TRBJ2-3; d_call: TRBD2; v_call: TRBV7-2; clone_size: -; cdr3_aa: CASSLIAGGPIDTQYF; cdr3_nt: TGTGCCAGCAGCCTGATAGCGGGAGGGCCGATAGATACGCAGTATTTT
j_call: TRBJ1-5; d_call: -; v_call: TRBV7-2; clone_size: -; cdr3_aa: CASSLGGGKNQPQHF; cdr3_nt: TGTGCCAGCAGCTTAGGCGGGGGCAAGAATCAGCCCCAGCATTTT
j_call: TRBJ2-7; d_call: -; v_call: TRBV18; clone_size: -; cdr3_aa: CASSPEVQVRGYEQYF; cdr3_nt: TGTGCCAGCTCACCAGAGGTGCAGGTTCGGGGCTACGAGCAGTACTTC
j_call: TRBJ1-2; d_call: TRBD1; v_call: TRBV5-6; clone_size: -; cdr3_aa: CASSLAGTGRYGYTF; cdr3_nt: TGTGCCAGCAGCTTGGCCGGGACAGGTCGCTATGGCTACACCTTC
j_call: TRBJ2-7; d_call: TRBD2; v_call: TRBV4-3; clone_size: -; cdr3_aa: CASSQDRVAGDISYEQYF; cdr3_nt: TGCGCCAGCAGCCAAGATCGGGTAGCGGGTGATATCTCCTACGAGCAGTACTTC
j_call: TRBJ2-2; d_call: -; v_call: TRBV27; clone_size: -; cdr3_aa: CASSLGGYTGELFF; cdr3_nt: TGTGCCAGCAGTTTGGGCGGTTACACCGGGGAACTGTTTTTT
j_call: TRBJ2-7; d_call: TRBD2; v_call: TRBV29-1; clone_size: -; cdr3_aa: CSAVTSGRGDEQYF; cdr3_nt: TGCAGCGCTGTGACTAGCGGGAGGGGGGACGAGCAGTACTTC
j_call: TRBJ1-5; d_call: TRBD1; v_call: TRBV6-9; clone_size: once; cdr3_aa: CASRRGDSSNQPQHF; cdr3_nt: TGTGCCAGCAGAAGGGGGGACAGTAGCAATCAGCCCCAGCATTTT
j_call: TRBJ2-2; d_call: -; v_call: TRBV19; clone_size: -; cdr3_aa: CASLRGTGELFF; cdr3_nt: TGTGCCAGTCTCAGGGGAACCGGGGAGCTGTTTTTT
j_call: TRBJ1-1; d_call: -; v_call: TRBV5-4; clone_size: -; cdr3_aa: CASSLVGGPTEAFF; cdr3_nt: TGTGCCAGCAGCTTGGTGGGGGGGCCCACTGAAGCTTTCTTT
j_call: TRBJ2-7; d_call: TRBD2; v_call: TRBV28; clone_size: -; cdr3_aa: CASSLTSGIGYEQYF; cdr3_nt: TGTGCCAGCAGCCTCACTAGCGGGATAGGTTACGAGCAGTACTTC
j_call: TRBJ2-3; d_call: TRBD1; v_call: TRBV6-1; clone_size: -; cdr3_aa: CASSEAFGQATDTQYF; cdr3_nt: TGTGCCAGCAGTGAAGCCTTCGGACAGGCAACAGATACGCAGTATTTT
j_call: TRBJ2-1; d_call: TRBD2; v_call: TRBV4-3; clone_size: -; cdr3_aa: CASSQASGSYNEQFF; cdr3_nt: TGCGCCAGCAGCCAAGCTAGCGGCTCCTACAATGAGCAGTTCTTC
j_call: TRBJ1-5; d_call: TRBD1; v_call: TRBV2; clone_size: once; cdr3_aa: CASSPRTGIAQPQHF; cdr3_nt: TGTGCCAGCAGCCCTAGGACAGGGATCGCTCAGCCCCAGCATTTT
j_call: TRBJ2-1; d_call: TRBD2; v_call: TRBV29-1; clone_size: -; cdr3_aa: CSVVLAENNEQFF; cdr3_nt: TGCAGCGTTGTACTAGCGGAGAACAATGAGCAGTTCTTC
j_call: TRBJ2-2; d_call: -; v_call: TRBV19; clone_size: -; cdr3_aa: CASNFMNTGELFF; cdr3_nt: TGTGCCAGCAACTTTATGAACACCGGGGAGCTGTTTTTT
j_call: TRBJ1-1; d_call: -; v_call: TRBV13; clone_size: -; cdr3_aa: CASSFAGLNTEAFF; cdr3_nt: TGTGCCAGCAGCTTTGCAGGTTTGAACACTGAAGCTTTCTTT
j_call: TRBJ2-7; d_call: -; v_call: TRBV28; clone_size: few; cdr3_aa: CASKADIAYEQYF; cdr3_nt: TGTGCCAGCAAGGCGGACATCGCCTACGAGCAGTACTTC
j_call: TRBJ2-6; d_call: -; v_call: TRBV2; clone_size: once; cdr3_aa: CASASYSGANVLTF; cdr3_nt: TGTGCCAGCGCATCCTACTCTGGGGCCAACGTCCTGACTTTC
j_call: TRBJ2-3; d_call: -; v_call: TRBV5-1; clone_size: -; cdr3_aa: CASSIITSTDTQYF; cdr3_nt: TGCGCCAGCAGCATCATTACTAGCACAGATACGCAGTATTTT
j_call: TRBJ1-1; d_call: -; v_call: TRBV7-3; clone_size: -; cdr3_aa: CASSLIGAGGDTEAFF; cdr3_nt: TGTGCCAGCAGCTTAATAGGGGCTGGCGGGGACACTGAAGCTTTCTTT
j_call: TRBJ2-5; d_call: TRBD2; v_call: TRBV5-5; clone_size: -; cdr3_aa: CASSQREFWGTQYF; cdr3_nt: TGTGCCAGTTCCCAGCGGGAGTTTTGGGGGACCCAGTACTTC